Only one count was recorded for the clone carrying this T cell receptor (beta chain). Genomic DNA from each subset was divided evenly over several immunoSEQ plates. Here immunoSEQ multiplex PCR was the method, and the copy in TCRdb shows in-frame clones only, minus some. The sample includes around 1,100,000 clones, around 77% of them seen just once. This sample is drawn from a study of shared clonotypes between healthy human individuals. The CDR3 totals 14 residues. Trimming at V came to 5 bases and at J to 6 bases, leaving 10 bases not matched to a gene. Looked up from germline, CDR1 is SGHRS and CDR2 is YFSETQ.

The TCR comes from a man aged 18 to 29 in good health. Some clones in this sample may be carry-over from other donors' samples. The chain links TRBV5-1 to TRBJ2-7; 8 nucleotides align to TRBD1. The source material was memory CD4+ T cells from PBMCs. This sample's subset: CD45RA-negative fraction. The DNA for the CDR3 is TGCGCCAGCAGGGGTCAGGGGGCGTCTAGCGAGCAGTACTTC. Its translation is CASRGQGASSEQYF.